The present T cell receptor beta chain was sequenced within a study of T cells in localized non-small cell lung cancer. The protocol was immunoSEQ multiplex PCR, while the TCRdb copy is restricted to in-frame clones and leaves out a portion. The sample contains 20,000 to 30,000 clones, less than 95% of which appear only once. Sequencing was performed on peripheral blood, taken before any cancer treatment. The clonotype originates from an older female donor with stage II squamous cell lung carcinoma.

DNA for the CDR3: TGTGCCAGCAGTGTACGAGAGAGTGGCTCCTACAATCAGCCCCAGCATTTT. It specifies CASSVRESGSYNQPQHF. This sequence joins TRBV6-1 and TRBJ1-5; D remains unclear. Germline V CDR1 and CDR2: MNHNS, SASEGT. The ends were cut back, 4 bases at V and 3 bases at J, with 19 bases in the middle. The CDR3 runs 17 residues.